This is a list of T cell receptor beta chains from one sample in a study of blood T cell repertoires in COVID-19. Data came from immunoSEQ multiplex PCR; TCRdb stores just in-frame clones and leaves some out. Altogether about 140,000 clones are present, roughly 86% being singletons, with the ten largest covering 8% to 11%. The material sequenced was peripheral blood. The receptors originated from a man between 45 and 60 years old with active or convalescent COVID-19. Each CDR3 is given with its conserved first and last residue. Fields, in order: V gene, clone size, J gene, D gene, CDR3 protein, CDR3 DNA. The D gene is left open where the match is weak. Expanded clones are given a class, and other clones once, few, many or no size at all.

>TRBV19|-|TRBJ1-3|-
CASTDVGGSGNTIYF
TGTGCCAGTACTGATGTCGGTGGTTCTGGAAACACCATATATTTT
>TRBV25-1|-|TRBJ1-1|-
CASRESGVFMNTEAFF
TGTGCCAGCAGGGAAAGCGGGGTATTCATGAACACTGAAGCTTTCTTT
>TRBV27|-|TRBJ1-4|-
CASSPGTVRRNEKLFF
TGTGCCAGCAGTCCCGGGACTGTTCGACGTAATGAAAAACTGTTTTTT
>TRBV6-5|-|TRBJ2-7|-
CASRPRATYEQYF
TGTGCCAGCAGGCCCAGGGCTACCTACGAGCAGTACTTC
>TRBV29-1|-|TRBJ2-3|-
CSVRTTTDTQYF
TGCAGCGTGCGGACAACCACAGATACGCAGTATTTT
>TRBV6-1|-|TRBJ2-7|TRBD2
CASSEASLAGVREQYF
TGTGCCAGCAGTGAAGCGTCGCTAGCGGGAGTCCGCGAGCAGTACTTC
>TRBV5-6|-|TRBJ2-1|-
CASSRLDNEQFF
TGTGCCAGCAGCCGCCTAGACAATGAGCAGTTCTTC
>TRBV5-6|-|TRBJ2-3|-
CASIPPGTSTDTQYF
TGTGCCAGCATCCCCCCCGGGACTTCCACAGATACGCAGTATTTT
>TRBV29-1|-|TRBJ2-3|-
CSVERTVDTQYF
TGCAGCGTTGAGAGGACAGTAGATACGCAGTATTTT
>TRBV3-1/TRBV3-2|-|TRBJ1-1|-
CASSQDRGVTEAFF
TGTGCCAGCAGCCAAGATCGGGGAGTCACTGAAGCTTTCTTT
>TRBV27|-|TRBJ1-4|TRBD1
CASTPWDRGSTNEKLFF
TGTGCCAGCACCCCATGGGACAGAGGGTCAACTAATGAAAAACTGTTTTTT
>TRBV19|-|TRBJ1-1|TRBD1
CASSIGAGGTNTEAFF
TGTGCCAGTAGTATTGGGGCAGGGGGTACGAACACTGAAGCTTTCTTT
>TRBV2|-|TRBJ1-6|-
CASSMNGLPVNSPLHF
TGTGCCAGCAGCATGAATGGGCTCCCGGTTAATTCACCCCTCCACTTT
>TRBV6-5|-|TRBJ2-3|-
CASRVAVSTDTQYF
TGTGCCAGCAGGGTGGCAGTAAGCACAGATACGCAGTATTTT
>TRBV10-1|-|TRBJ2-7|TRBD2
CASSCFGTSGRDAYEQYF
TGCGCCAGCAGCTGCTTCGGAACTAGCGGGAGGGATGCCTACGAGCAGTACTTC
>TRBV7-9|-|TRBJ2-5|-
CASSLRKETQYF
TGTGCCAGCAGCTTACGTAAAGAGACCCAGTACTTC
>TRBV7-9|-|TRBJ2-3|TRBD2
CASSFREGQFRDTQYF
TGTGCCAGCAGCTTCAGGGAGGGGCAGTTCAGGGATACGCAGTATTTT
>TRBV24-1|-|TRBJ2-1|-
CATSGASIGREYNEQFF
TGTGCCACCAGTGGAGCTAGCATAGGTCGGGAGTACAATGAGCAGTTCTTC
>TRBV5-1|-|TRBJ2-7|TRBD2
CASSLVPLAGGGSYEQYF
TGCGCCAGCAGCCTGGTCCCCCTAGCGGGAGGGGGCTCCTACGAGCAGTACTTC
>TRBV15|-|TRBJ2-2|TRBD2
CATSRVRTSGRGTGELFF
TGTGCCACCAGCAGAGTTCGGACTAGCGGGAGGGGCACCGGGGAGCTGTTTTTT
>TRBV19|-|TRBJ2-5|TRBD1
CASSIGGRGPETQYF
TGTGCCAGTAGTATTGGGGGCAGGGGGCCGGAGACCCAGTACTTC
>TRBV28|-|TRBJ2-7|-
CASRKTGEGREQYF
TGTGCCAGCAGAAAGACTGGTGAGGGTCGCGAGCAGTACTTC
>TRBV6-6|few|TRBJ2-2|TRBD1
CASSHGQGRTGELFF
TGTGCCAGCAGTCATGGACAGGGGCGGACCGGGGAGCTGTTTTTT
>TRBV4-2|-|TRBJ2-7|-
CASSHSNYEQYF
TGTGCCAGCAGCCACAGTAACTACGAGCAGTACTTC
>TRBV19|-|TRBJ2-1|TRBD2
CASSSTGTSGRGNEQFF
TGTGCCAGTAGTTCCACCGGGACTAGCGGGAGAGGCAATGAGCAGTTCTTC
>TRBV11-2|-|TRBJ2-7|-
CASSLSGGTYEQYF
TGTGCCAGCAGCTTAAGCGGAGGTACCTACGAGCAGTACTTC
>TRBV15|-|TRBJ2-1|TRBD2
CATSGPVSGGFPNEQFF
TGTGCCACCAGCGGACCTGTATCGGGAGGGTTCCCCAATGAGCAGTTCTTC
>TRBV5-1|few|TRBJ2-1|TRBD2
CASSLADGRAGNEQFF
TGCGCCAGCAGCTTGGCCGACGGGAGGGCAGGCAATGAGCAGTTCTTC
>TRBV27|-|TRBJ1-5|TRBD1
CASSLTGGVGPQHF
TGTGCCAGCAGTTTGACAGGGGGGGTTGGGCCCCAGCATTTT
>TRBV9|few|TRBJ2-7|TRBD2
CASSVAGSGRDEQYF
TGTGCCAGCAGCGTAGCGGGTAGCGGGAGGGACGAGCAGTACTTC
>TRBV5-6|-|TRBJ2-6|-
CASSLRQAGANVLTF
TGTGCCAGCAGCTTACGACAGGCTGGGGCCAACGTCCTGACTTTC
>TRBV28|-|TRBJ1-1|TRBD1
CASSLPGQGGTEAFF
TGTGCCAGCAGTTTACCCGGACAGGGTGGCACTGAAGCTTTCTTT
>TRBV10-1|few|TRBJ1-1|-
CASSEGGLTEAFF
TGCGCCAGCAGTGAGGGGGGCCTCACTGAAGCTTTCTTT
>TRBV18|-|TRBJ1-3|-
CASSTRGDRGNTIYF
TGTGCCAGCTCGACCCGGGGGGATCGAGGAAACACCATATATTTT
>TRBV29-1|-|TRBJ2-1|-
CSVEGGTTYNEQFF
TGCAGCGTTGAGGGGGGGACAACCTACAATGAGCAGTTCTTC
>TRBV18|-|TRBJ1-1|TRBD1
CASSSGTVGGNTEAFF
TGTGCCAGCTCATCGGGGACAGTAGGAGGAAACACTGAAGCTTTCTTT
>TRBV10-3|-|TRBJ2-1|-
CAIKPEAHPYNEQFF
TGTGCCATCAAGCCGGAGGCTCACCCCTACAATGAGCAGTTCTTC
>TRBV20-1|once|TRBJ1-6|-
CSASPGGRWSSYNSPLHF
TGCAGTGCTAGTCCCGGCGGGCGGTGGAGCTCCTATAATTCACCCCTCCACTTT
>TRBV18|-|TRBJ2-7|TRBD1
CASSPPWDSYEQYF
TGTGCCAGCTCACCACCATGGGACAGCTACGAGCAGTACTTC
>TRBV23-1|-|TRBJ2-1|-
CASSQFREGREQFF
TGCGCCAGCAGTCAATTCCGAGAGGGCCGTGAGCAGTTCTTC
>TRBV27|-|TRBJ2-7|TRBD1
CASSKTTGEQYF
TGTGCCAGCAGTAAGACGACAGGGGAGCAGTACTTC
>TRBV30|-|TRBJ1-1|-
CAWRQVFKTEAFF
TGTGCCTGGAGGCAGGTTTTTAAGACTGAAGCTTTCTTT
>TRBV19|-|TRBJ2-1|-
CASRHSGPGYEQFF
TGTGCCAGCCGTCATAGCGGCCCTGGGTATGAGCAGTTCTTC
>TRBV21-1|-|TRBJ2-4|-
CASSRGEGQGSDIQYF
TGTGCCAGCAGCCGGGGGGAGGGCCAAGGATCGGACATTCAGTACTTC
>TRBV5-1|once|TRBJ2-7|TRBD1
CASKGDRASYEQYF
TGCGCCAGCAAAGGGGACAGGGCTTCTTACGAGCAGTACTTC
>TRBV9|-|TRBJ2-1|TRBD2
CASSVGEGLAVSYNEQFF
TGTGCCAGCAGCGTGGGCGAGGGACTAGCGGTCTCCTACAATGAGCAGTTCTTC
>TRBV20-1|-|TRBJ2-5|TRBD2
CSASRASSGRETQYF
TGCAGTGCTAGTAGGGCTTCTAGCGGGAGGGAGACCCAGTACTTC
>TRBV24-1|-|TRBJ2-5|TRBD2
CATSDASGPLEETQYF
TGTGCCACCAGTGACGCTAGCGGACCTCTTGAAGAGACCCAGTACTTC
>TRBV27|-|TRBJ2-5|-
CASSFGMRAKETQYF
TGTGCCAGCAGTTTTGGTATGAGAGCGAAAGAGACCCAGTACTTC
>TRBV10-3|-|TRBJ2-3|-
CATCFSEPSTDTQYF
TGTGCCACCTGCTTTAGCGAGCCTAGCACAGATACGCAGTATTTT
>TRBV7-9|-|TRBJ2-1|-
CASSPTAEYNEQFF
TGTGCCAGCAGCCCTACGGCGGAGTACAATGAGCAGTTCTTC
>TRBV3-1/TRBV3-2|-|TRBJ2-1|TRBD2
CASSQTSGRQFF
TGTGCCAGCAGCCAGACTAGCGGGAGGCAGTTCTTC
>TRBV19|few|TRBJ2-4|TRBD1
CASSFLRQGGKNIQYF
TGTGCCAGTAGTTTCCTGAGACAGGGGGGGAAAAACATTCAGTACTTC
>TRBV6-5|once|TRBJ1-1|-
CASRTVRGTEAFF
TGTGCCAGCAGGACGGTTAGGGGCACTGAAGCTTTCTTT
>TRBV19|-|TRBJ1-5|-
CASIPKGLDQPQHF
TGTGCCAGTATCCCAAAGGGGTTGGATCAGCCCCAGCATTTT
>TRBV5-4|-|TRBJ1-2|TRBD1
CASSLVGDRAYGYTF
TGTGCCAGCAGCTTGGTCGGGGACAGGGCCTATGGCTACACCTTC
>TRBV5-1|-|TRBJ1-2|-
CASSLAPIGTNYGYTF
TGCGCCAGCAGCTTGGCGCCTATCGGGACAAACTATGGCTACACCTTC
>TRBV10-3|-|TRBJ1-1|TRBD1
CATRTGGAGTEAFF
TGTGCCACACGGACAGGGGGCGCGGGCACTGAAGCTTTCTTT
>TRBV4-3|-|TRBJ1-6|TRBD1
CASSQARQGRISPLHF
TGCGCCAGCAGCCAAGCCCGACAGGGTCGGATTTCACCCCTCCACTTT
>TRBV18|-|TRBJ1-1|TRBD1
CASSPGTGGLSRNTEAFF
TGTGCCAGCTCACCGGGGACAGGGGGCTTGAGTCGGAACACTGAAGCTTTCTTT